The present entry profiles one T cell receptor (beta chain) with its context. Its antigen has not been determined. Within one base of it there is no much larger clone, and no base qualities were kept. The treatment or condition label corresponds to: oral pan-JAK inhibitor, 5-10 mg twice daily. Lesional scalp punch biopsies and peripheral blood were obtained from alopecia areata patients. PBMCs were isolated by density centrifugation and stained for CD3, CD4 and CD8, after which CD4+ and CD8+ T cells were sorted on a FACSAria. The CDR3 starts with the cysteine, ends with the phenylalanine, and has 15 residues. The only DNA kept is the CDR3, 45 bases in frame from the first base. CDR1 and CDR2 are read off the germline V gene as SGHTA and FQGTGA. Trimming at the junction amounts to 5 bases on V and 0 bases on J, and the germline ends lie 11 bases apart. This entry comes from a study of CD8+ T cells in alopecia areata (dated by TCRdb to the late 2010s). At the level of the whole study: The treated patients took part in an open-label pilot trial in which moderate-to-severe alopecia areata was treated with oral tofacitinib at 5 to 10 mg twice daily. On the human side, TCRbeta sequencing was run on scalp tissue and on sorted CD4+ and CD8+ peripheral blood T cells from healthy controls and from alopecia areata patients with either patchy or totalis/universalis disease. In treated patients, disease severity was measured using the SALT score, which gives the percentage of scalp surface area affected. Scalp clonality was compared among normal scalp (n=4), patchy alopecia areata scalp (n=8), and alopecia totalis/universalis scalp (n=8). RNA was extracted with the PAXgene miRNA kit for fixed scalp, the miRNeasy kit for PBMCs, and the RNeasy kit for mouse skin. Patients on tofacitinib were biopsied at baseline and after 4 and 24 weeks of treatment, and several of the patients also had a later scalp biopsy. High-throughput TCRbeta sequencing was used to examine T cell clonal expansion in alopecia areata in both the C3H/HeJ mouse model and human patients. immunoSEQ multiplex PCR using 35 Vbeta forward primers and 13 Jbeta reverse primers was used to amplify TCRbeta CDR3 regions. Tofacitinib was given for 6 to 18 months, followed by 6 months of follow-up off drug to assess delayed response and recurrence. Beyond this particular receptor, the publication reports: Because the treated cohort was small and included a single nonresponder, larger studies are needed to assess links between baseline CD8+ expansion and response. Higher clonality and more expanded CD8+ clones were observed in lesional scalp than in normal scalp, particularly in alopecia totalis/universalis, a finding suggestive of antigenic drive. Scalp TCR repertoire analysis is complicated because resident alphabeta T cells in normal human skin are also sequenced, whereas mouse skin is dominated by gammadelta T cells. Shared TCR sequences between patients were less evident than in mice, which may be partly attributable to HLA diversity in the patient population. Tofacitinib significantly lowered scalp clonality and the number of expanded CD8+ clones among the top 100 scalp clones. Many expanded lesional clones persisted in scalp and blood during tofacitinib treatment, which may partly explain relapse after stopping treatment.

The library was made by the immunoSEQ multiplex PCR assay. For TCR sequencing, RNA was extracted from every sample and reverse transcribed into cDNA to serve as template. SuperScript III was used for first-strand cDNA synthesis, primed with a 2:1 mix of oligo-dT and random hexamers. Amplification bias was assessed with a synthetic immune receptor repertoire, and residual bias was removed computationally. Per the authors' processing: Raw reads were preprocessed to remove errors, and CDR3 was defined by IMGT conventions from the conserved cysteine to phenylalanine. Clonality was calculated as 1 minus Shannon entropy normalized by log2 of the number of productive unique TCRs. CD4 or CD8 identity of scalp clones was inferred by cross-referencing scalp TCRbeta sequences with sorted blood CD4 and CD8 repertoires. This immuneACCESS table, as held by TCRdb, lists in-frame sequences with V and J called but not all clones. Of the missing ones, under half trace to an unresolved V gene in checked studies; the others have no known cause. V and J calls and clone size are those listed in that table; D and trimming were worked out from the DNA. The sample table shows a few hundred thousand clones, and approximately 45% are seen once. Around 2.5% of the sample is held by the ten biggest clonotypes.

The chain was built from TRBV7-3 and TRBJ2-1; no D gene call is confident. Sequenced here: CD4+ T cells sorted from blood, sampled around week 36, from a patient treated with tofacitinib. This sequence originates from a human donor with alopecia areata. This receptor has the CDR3 CASSRAGNSYNEQFF. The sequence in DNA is TGTGCCAGCAGCAGGGCAGGCAACTCCTACAATGAGCAGTTCTTC.